Listed below are T cell receptor beta chains from one sample, sequenced in a study of T-cell memory formation after mild COVID-19. In TCRdb, the 5' RACE reads were re-called with MiXCR into one record per CDR3 protein. The sample lists around 34,000 distinct CDR3 sequences, about 7.3% occurring once. The source material was PBMCs or a T cell subset sorted from them (not recorded which). The origin of the receptors is a man between 18 and 29 years old who had mild COVID-19 (a few samples of this study predate the infection). Cell type and time point are not known. The CDR3 runs from the conserved cysteine through the conserved F or W. Each record gives: D gene, V gene, J gene, clone size, CDR3 DNA, CDR3 protein. The D gene is left open where the match is weak. A clone size is listed for some rows: how often the clone was seen (once, few, many), or a class if it is expanded.

D gene: TRBD1; V gene: TRBV5-5; J gene: TRBJ1-3; clone size: many; CDR3 DNA: TGTGCCAGCAGCGGACGGACAGGGGCAGGAAACACCATATATTTT; CDR3 protein: CASSGRTGAGNTIYF
D gene: .; V gene: TRBV5-1; J gene: TRBJ2-5; clone size: .; CDR3 DNA: TGCGCCAGCAGCTTTTGGGGTAGCGGCGTAGAGACCCAGTACTTC; CDR3 protein: CASSFWGSGVETQYF
D gene: .; V gene: TRBV7-3; J gene: TRBJ2-1; clone size: .; CDR3 DNA: TGTGCCAGCAGCTTATTGGTAGGGAAAGGAAATGAGCAGTTCTTC; CDR3 protein: CASSLLVGKGNEQFF
D gene: .; V gene: TRBV5-1; J gene: TRBJ2-5; clone size: .; CDR3 DNA: TGCGCCAGCAGCTTTTACGGGGGCCAAGAGACCCAGTACTTC; CDR3 protein: CASSFYGGQETQYF
D gene: .; V gene: TRBV7-2; J gene: TRBJ2-4; clone size: .; CDR3 DNA: TGTGCCAGCAGCTTAGGGTCAGCCATTCAGTACTTC; CDR3 protein: CASSLGSAIQYF
D gene: .; V gene: TRBV3-1; J gene: TRBJ2-3; clone size: many; CDR3 DNA: TGTGCCAGCAGCCCCCTAGCAGATACGCAGTATTTT; CDR3 protein: CASSPLADTQYF
D gene: TRBD1; V gene: TRBV5-5; J gene: TRBJ1-2; clone size: many; CDR3 DNA: TGTGCCAGCAGTACGGACAGGGCTAACTATGGCTACACCTTC; CDR3 protein: CASSTDRANYGYTF
D gene: .; V gene: TRBV7-2; J gene: TRBJ1-3; clone size: few; CDR3 DNA: TGTGCCAGCAGCTTAGCGCCATCCTCTGGAAACACCATATATTTT; CDR3 protein: CASSLAPSSGNTIYF
D gene: TRBD1; V gene: TRBV7-2; J gene: TRBJ1-3; clone size: many; CDR3 DNA: TGTGCCAGCAGCTTGATGACAGGGGGCTCTGGAAACACCATATATTTT; CDR3 protein: CASSLMTGGSGNTIYF
D gene: TRBD1; V gene: TRBV20-1; J gene: TRBJ1-2; clone size: many; CDR3 DNA: TGCAGTTGTGCGCACAGGGGGCGTCCGTATGGCTACACCTTC; CDR3 protein: CSCAHRGRPYGYTF
D gene: .; V gene: TRBV12-3/TRBV12-4; J gene: TRBJ1-1; clone size: many; CDR3 DNA: TGTGCCAGCAGTTTAAGTCGAGCGTGGCTCACAGGCTTGAACACTGAAGCTTTCTTT; CDR3 protein: CASSLSRAWLTGLNTEAFF
D gene: .; V gene: TRBV28; J gene: TRBJ1-6; clone size: few; CDR3 DNA: TGTGCCAGCCAAGGGAGAGACAGATCACCCCTCCACTTT; CDR3 protein: CASQGRDRSPLHF
D gene: TRBD1; V gene: TRBV6-2/TRBV6-3; J gene: TRBJ1-1; clone size: many; CDR3 DNA: TGTGCCAGCACTGCACAGGGGGTCTCTGAAGCTTTCTTT; CDR3 protein: CASTAQGVSEAFF
D gene: .; V gene: TRBV15; J gene: TRBJ1-5; clone size: many; CDR3 DNA: TGTGCCACCAGCAGAGATGTGGCAGGACCAAGCAATCAGCCCCAGCATTTT; CDR3 protein: CATSRDVAGPSNQPQHF
D gene: .; V gene: TRBV4-2; J gene: TRBJ1-4; clone size: many; CDR3 DNA: TGTGCCAGCAGCCAAGAGACAGCTAATGAAAAACTGTTTTTT; CDR3 protein: CASSQETANEKLFF
D gene: .; V gene: TRBV5-1; J gene: TRBJ1-3; clone size: many; CDR3 DNA: TGCGCCAGCAGCTTGGGAGGCGGCAGTCCAACTGGAAACACCATATATTTT; CDR3 protein: CASSLGGGSPTGNTIYF
D gene: TRBD2; V gene: TRBV18; J gene: TRBJ2-1; clone size: few; CDR3 DNA: TGTGCCAGCTCCCCACTAGCGGGGGCGTACAATGAGCAGTTCTTC; CDR3 protein: CASSPLAGAYNEQFF
D gene: .; V gene: TRBV4-2; J gene: TRBJ1-6; clone size: many; CDR3 DNA: TGTGCCAGCAGCCAAGACGGGGAAAATTCACCCCTCCACTTT; CDR3 protein: CASSQDGENSPLHF
D gene: TRBD1; V gene: TRBV7-9; J gene: TRBJ1-1; clone size: many; CDR3 DNA: TGTGCCAGCAGGCCTCCGGGACAGGGGAAATCTGAAGCTTTCTTT; CDR3 protein: CASRPPGQGKSEAFF
D gene: TRBD1; V gene: TRBV24-1; J gene: TRBJ2-7; clone size: many; CDR3 DNA: TGTGCCACCAGTGATCGCGCAGGGGGCCCCTACGAGCAGTACTTC; CDR3 protein: CATSDRAGGPYEQYF
D gene: .; V gene: TRBV20-1; J gene: TRBJ2-5; clone size: many; CDR3 DNA: TGCAGTGCTACCGGGACTCTAAACGGGGAGACCCAGTACTTC; CDR3 protein: CSATGTLNGETQYF
D gene: TRBD2; V gene: TRBV7-2; J gene: TRBJ2-5; clone size: many; CDR3 DNA: TGTGCCAGCTCGAACGGGGGGGTGGAGACCCAGTACTTC; CDR3 protein: CASSNGGVETQYF
D gene: .; V gene: TRBV20-1; J gene: TRBJ2-1; clone size: many; CDR3 DNA: TGCAGTGCTCTCCGGGGGAATGAGCAGTTCTTC; CDR3 protein: CSALRGNEQFF
D gene: .; V gene: TRBV2; J gene: TRBJ1-4; clone size: many; CDR3 DNA: TGTGCCAGCAGTTCCCAGCGGTATGGAGAAAAACTGTTTTTT; CDR3 protein: CASSSQRYGEKLFF
D gene: TRBD1; V gene: TRBV6-5; J gene: TRBJ2-7; clone size: many; CDR3 DNA: TGTGCCAGCAGGCGACAGGGCTACTACGAGCAGTACTTC; CDR3 protein: CASRRQGYYEQYF
D gene: .; V gene: TRBV7-3; J gene: TRBJ1-6; clone size: few; CDR3 DNA: TGTGCCAGCAGCTTGGGCGGAGCTAATTCACCCCTCCACTTT; CDR3 protein: CASSLGGANSPLHF
D gene: .; V gene: TRBV5-1; J gene: TRBJ1-4; clone size: few; CDR3 DNA: TGCGCCAGCAGCTTGGGAGCAACTAATGAAAAACTGTTTTTT; CDR3 protein: CASSLGATNEKLFF
D gene: TRBD1; V gene: TRBV4-1; J gene: TRBJ2-7; clone size: few; CDR3 DNA: TGCGCCAGCAGCCCGTCCGGACAGGGGTACTCCTACGAGCAGTACTTC; CDR3 protein: CASSPSGQGYSYEQYF
D gene: .; V gene: TRBV12-3/TRBV12-4; J gene: TRBJ2-2; clone size: few; CDR3 DNA: TGTGCCAGCAGTTATCCGCGGGCGAACACCGGGGATAAGGAGTCTTTGTCGCTGTTTTTT; CDR3 protein: CASSYPRANTGDKESLSLFF
D gene: .; V gene: TRBV7-8; J gene: TRBJ2-3; clone size: many; CDR3 DNA: TGTGCCAGCAGCAGCCAGGAGGATACGCAGTATTTT; CDR3 protein: CASSSQEDTQYF
D gene: TRBD2; V gene: TRBV6-2/TRBV6-3; J gene: TRBJ2-1; clone size: many; CDR3 DNA: TGTGCCAGCAGTTACGACGGGGGGATGAACAATGAGCAGTTCTTC; CDR3 protein: CASSYDGGMNNEQFF
D gene: .; V gene: TRBV20-1; J gene: TRBJ1-5; clone size: many; CDR3 DNA: TGCAGTGCACCAAGACAGCAGAATCAGCCCCAGCATTTT; CDR3 protein: CSAPRQQNQPQHF
D gene: .; V gene: TRBV4-1; J gene: TRBJ1-2; clone size: many; CDR3 DNA: TGCGCCAGCAGCCGCCCGGGAGAGGGTCTCTTTGGCTACACCTTC; CDR3 protein: CASSRPGEGLFGYTF
D gene: TRBD2; V gene: TRBV27; J gene: TRBJ2-3; clone size: many; CDR3 DNA: TGTGCCAGCAGTCCCGTCGGGGGGGGCGGGCCCACAGATACGCAGTATTTT; CDR3 protein: CASSPVGGGGPTDTQYF
D gene: .; V gene: TRBV29-1; J gene: TRBJ1-5; clone size: many; CDR3 DNA: TGCAGCGTGTGGGAGAGTAGCAATCAGCCCCAGCATTTT; CDR3 protein: CSVWESSNQPQHF
D gene: .; V gene: TRBV7-3; J gene: TRBJ2-1; clone size: many; CDR3 DNA: TGTGCCAGCAGCATCGGGGCTAGCGACTACAATGAGCAGTTCTTC; CDR3 protein: CASSIGASDYNEQFF
D gene: .; V gene: TRBV7-9; J gene: TRBJ2-3; clone size: few; CDR3 DNA: TGTGCCAGCAGCTTCATAACTAGCACAGATACGCAGTATTTT; CDR3 protein: CASSFITSTDTQYF
D gene: TRBD2; V gene: TRBV10-3; J gene: TRBJ2-1; clone size: many; CDR3 DNA: TGTGCCATCAGTGAGACCTGGACTAGCGGGGGCCAGGTCTCCTACAATGAGCAGTTCTTC; CDR3 protein: CAISETWTSGGQVSYNEQFF
D gene: TRBD2; V gene: TRBV18; J gene: TRBJ2-1; clone size: many; CDR3 DNA: TGTGCCAGCTCACGCGGGGGAAGCTCCTACAATGAGCAGTTCTTC; CDR3 protein: CASSRGGSSYNEQFF
D gene: .; V gene: TRBV5-8; J gene: TRBJ1-2; clone size: many; CDR3 DNA: TGTGCCAGCAGCTGGTCCTTTTATGGCTACACCTTC; CDR3 protein: CASSWSFYGYTF
D gene: .; V gene: TRBV9; J gene: TRBJ2-3; clone size: many; CDR3 DNA: TGTGCCAGCAGCGTAGCCCCCCAAGGGCCGAGGGATACGCAGTATTTT; CDR3 protein: CASSVAPQGPRDTQYF
D gene: .; V gene: TRBV29-1; J gene: TRBJ2-7; clone size: many; CDR3 DNA: TGCAGCGCCACAGGCAAAGCATCCTCCTACGAGCAGTACTTC; CDR3 protein: CSATGKASSYEQYF
D gene: .; V gene: TRBV12-3/TRBV12-4; J gene: TRBJ1-5; clone size: many; CDR3 DNA: TGTGCCAGCAGTCATGACAGGAGAGGGCAGCCCCAGCATTTT; CDR3 protein: CASSHDRRGQPQHF
D gene: .; V gene: TRBV7-2; J gene: TRBJ1-5; clone size: .; CDR3 DNA: TGTGCCAGCAGCTTAGGAGACAGAAATCAGCCCCAGCATTTT; CDR3 protein: CASSLGDRNQPQHF
D gene: .; V gene: TRBV20-1; J gene: TRBJ2-4; clone size: many; CDR3 DNA: TGCAGTGCTAGAGATCGGGTAGCCAAAAACATTCAGTACTTC; CDR3 protein: CSARDRVAKNIQYF
D gene: TRBD2; V gene: TRBV12-3/TRBV12-4; J gene: TRBJ2-3; clone size: many; CDR3 DNA: TGTGCCAGCAGTTCCCCTAGCGGGGGGTTTACAGATACGCAGTATTTT; CDR3 protein: CASSSPSGGFTDTQYF
D gene: .; V gene: TRBV30; J gene: TRBJ2-1; clone size: .; CDR3 DNA: TGTGCCTGGAGTGTAGCTGGGACTCACTACTACAATGAGCAGTTCTTC; CDR3 protein: CAWSVAGTHYYNEQFF
D gene: .; V gene: TRBV6-2/TRBV6-3; J gene: TRBJ1-6; clone size: few; CDR3 DNA: TGTGCCAGCGCCACCCCTCGGGATTTTAATTCACCCCTCCACTTT; CDR3 protein: CASATPRDFNSPLHF
D gene: TRBD1; V gene: TRBV7-2; J gene: TRBJ1-1; clone size: many; CDR3 DNA: TGTGCCAGCAGCTTGCGGACAGGGGACACTGAAGCTTTCTTT; CDR3 protein: CASSLRTGDTEAFF
D gene: TRBD1; V gene: TRBV2; J gene: TRBJ2-2; clone size: .; CDR3 DNA: TGTGCCAGCAGGGACAGGGCGAACACCGGGGAGCTGTTTTTT; CDR3 protein: CASRDRANTGELFF
D gene: TRBD2; V gene: TRBV7-2; J gene: TRBJ2-5; clone size: few; CDR3 DNA: TGTGCCAGCAAGCGCGGGGGGGCCGGGGAGACCCAGTACTTC; CDR3 protein: CASKRGGAGETQYF
D gene: .; V gene: TRBV4-1; J gene: TRBJ2-7; clone size: many; CDR3 DNA: TGCGCCAGCAGCCAAGATCCCGGGGCATCCTACGAGCAGTACTTC; CDR3 protein: CASSQDPGASYEQYF
D gene: TRBD2; V gene: TRBV18; J gene: TRBJ2-5; clone size: .; CDR3 DNA: TGTGCCAGCTCACCAGGGACTAGCCTCGGGGAGACCCAGTACTTC; CDR3 protein: CASSPGTSLGETQYF
D gene: TRBD2; V gene: TRBV27; J gene: TRBJ2-3; clone size: many; CDR3 DNA: TGTGCCAGCATTCCTAGCGGGGGGCCCACGCAGTATTTT; CDR3 protein: CASIPSGGPTQYF
D gene: TRBD1; V gene: TRBV5-1; J gene: TRBJ2-3; clone size: many; CDR3 DNA: TGCGCCAGCAGCTTGGCTGCGACAGGGTCAGATACGCAGTATTTT; CDR3 protein: CASSLAATGSDTQYF
D gene: .; V gene: TRBV6-5; J gene: TRBJ1-5; clone size: many; CDR3 DNA: TGTGCCAGCAGTTACCGGGGCATCAATCAGCCCCAGCATTTT; CDR3 protein: CASSYRGINQPQHF
D gene: TRBD2; V gene: TRBV20-1; J gene: TRBJ2-3; clone size: many; CDR3 DNA: TGCAGTGCTATTGGACTAGCGGGTACTAGCACAGATACGCAGTATTTT; CDR3 protein: CSAIGLAGTSTDTQYF
D gene: .; V gene: TRBV20-1; J gene: TRBJ1-3; clone size: .; CDR3 DNA: TGCAGTGCCCCGTCTGCCCTCTCTGGAAACACCATATATTTT; CDR3 protein: CSAPSALSGNTIYF
D gene: .; V gene: TRBV3-1; J gene: TRBJ1-6; clone size: many; CDR3 DNA: TGTGCCAGCCAACAGGGAAGTTCACCCCTCCACTTT; CDR3 protein: CASQQGSSPLHF
D gene: .; V gene: TRBV29-1; J gene: TRBJ2-5; clone size: many; CDR3 DNA: TGCAGCGTTGGGGGAAGAGAGACCCAGTACTTC; CDR3 protein: CSVGGRETQYF